The rows below give T cell receptor beta chains drawn from one sample of a study of cytomegalovirus exposure and HLA in healthy donors. This table comes from immunoSEQ multiplex PCR, and its TCRdb copy is limited to in-frame clones, with some not included. The sample holds around 130,000 clones, roughly four fifths seen once. The sequenced sample was PBMCs. Every receptor here comes from a woman aged 40 to 50 in good health and CMV-seropositive. Both conserved end residues are part of each CDR3. D genes are given only for firm matches. Rows may omit the clone size; those that give it use once, few, many or a size class.

j_gene	d_gene	v_gene	abundance	CDR3aa	CDR3nt
TRBJ1-1	TRBD1	TRBV11-2	NA	CASSLDRGSEKAFF	TGTGCCAGCAGCTTAGACAGGGGGAGTGAGAAAGCTTTCTTT
TRBJ1-5	TRBD1	TRBV4-2	NA	CASSQRVQGGQPQHF	TGTGCCAGCAGCCAGAGGGTACAGGGGGGCCAGCCCCAGCATTTT
TRBJ1-3	NA	TRBV2	medium-sized	CASREGLNTIYF	TGTGCCAGCAGGGAAGGACTAAACACCATATATTTT
TRBJ1-1	TRBD1	TRBV10-3	NA	CAISFQGEGTEAFF	TGTGCCATCAGCTTTCAGGGGGAAGGCACTGAAGCTTTCTTT
TRBJ1-1	NA	TRBV29-1	once	CSVAGQNTEAFF	TGCAGCGTTGCAGGGCAGAACACTGAAGCTTTCTTT
TRBJ2-5	TRBD1	TRBV11-2	NA	CASSPTGVGQTQYF	TGTGCCAGCAGCCCCACAGGGGTTGGGCAGACCCAGTACTTC
TRBJ2-7	NA	TRBV2	once	CATSTDITDEQYF	TGTGCCACCTCGACGGACATCACGGACGAGCAGTACTTC
TRBJ1-5	NA	TRBV6-4	NA	CASGLNQPQHF	TGTGCCAGCGGACTAAATCAGCCCCAGCATTTT
TRBJ1-2	TRBD1	TRBV5-5	NA	CASRRTGGDGYGYTF	TGTGCCAGCAGACGGACAGGGGGCGATGGTTATGGCTACACCTTC
TRBJ2-7	NA	TRBV5-4	NA	CASSLPNRDYEQYF	TGTGCCAGCAGCTTACCTAACCGCGATTACGAGCAGTACTTC
TRBJ2-2	NA	TRBV10-1	NA	CASSDGSMNTGELFF	TGCGCCAGCAGTGATGGGAGTATGAACACCGGGGAGCTGTTTTTT
TRBJ1-5	NA	TRBV27	NA	CASSFSTDSNQPQHF	TGTGCCAGCAGTTTTTCGACTGATAGCAATCAGCCCCAGCATTTT
TRBJ2-2	TRBD2	TRBV13	NA	CASSSTMGVGGQTSGRNTGELFF	TGTGCCAGCAGCTCCACCATGGGAGTGGGGGGCCAGACTAGCGGGAGGAACACCGGGGAGCTGTTTTTT
TRBJ2-1	TRBD2	TRBV7-3	once	CASMASGGLSYNEQFF	TGTGCCAGCATGGCTAGCGGGGGTCTTTCCTACAATGAGCAGTTCTTC